These 4 T cell receptor beta chains share one sample of origin, sequenced in a study of T cells in Graves' hyperthyroidism and ophthalmopathy (dated by TCRdb to between 2018 and 2021). The protocol used for the library was multiplex PCR. Instrument used: Illumina HiSeq 2000. The TCR beta CDR3 regions were amplified from the RNA transcripts. A first-round RT-PCR of the TCR CDR3 used the HTBI primer set with the Qiagen OneStep RT-PCR kit. TCRdb applied fastp at Q25 and MiXCR to the public reads, then kept only in-frame beta chains. Rows are combined by CDR3 protein, so each entry shows the most common genes and DNA. The sample table holds about 380,000 distinct CDR3 sequences, of which around 13% were seen once. The top ten hold approximately 10% of the sample. The sequenced sample was blood. The receptor set was obtained from a woman aged 60-70 years with Graves' hyperthyroidism.

This clonotype was detected ten times or more. CDR3 sequence: CAISEEQNYGYTF. The CDR3, as DNA: TGTGCCATCAGTGAAGAACAGAACTATGGCTACACCTTC. The gene calls are TRBV10-3 and TRBJ1-2; D unresolved. The V gene's germline CDR1 is ENHRY and CDR2 SYGVKD. V dropped 3 bases and J dropped 2 bases, with 7 bases sitting between them. The CDR3 is 13 residues long.

The V call is TRBV2, the J call TRBJ2-7; 10 nucleotides align to TRBD2. Per the germline V gene, CDR1 is SNHLY and CDR2 is FYNNEI. The CDR3 is made up of 15 amino acids. Trimming cost V 4 bases and J 3 bases; bases outside gene matches: 6. The CDR3 region has the DNA TGTGCCAGCAGTGGGGTACTAGCGGGGTACTACGAGCAGTACTTC. This gives the protein CASSGVLAGYYEQYF. Full variable domain (rest looked up from reference TRBV2 and TRBJ2-7): EPEVTQTPSHQVTQMGQEVILRCVPISNHLYFYWYRQILGQKVEFLVSFYNNEISEKSEIFDDQFSVERPDGSNFTLKIRSTKLEDSAMYFCASSGVLAGYYEQYFGPGTRLTVT.

This clonotype was detected many times. This rearrangement joins TRBV10-1 to TRBJ1-2, with a weak D call TRBD1 (5 bases). The CDR3 contains 12 residues. V was cut by 3 bases and J by 7 bases, with 9 bases left in between. Germline V gene sequence: CDR1 WNHNN, CDR2 SYGVQD (reference sequence). The DNA of the CDR3 is TGCGCCAGCAGTGATGGGCAGGGTGGCTACACCTTC. It codes for CASSDGQGGYTF.

This rearrangement joins TRBV27 to TRBJ2-7; D gene ambiguous. CDR1 and CDR2 from the germline V gene are MNHEY and SMNVEV (reference sequence). V lost 6 bases and J lost 4, with 7 bases in between. This CDR3 spans 11 amino acids. The CDR3 DNA follows: TGTGCCAGCAGATCAGGATACGAGCAGTACTTC. Protein product: CASRSGYEQYF.